The 13 T cell receptor beta chains reported below all come from one sample, sequenced in a study of cytomegalovirus exposure and HLA in healthy donors. A multiplex PCR was run with 60 Vbeta primers and 13 Jbeta primers. The table came from immunoSEQ multiplex PCR; TCRdb's copy has only in-frame clones and leaves some out. The sample has 75,000 to 95,000 clones. The sequenced material came from PBMCs. The receptor set was obtained from a woman aged 60-75 years in good health and CMV-seronegative.

The chain joins TRBV2 to TRBJ1-1, with 10 bases lining up with TRBD1. V dropped 8 bases and J dropped 1; count of bases not matched to a gene: 4. From germline, CDR1 is SNHLY and CDR2 FYNNEI. This CDR3 has 14 amino acids. The CDR3 DNA reads as TGTGCCAGCTTCCGGGACAGGGGGAACACTGAAGCTTTCTTT. Protein: CASFRDRGNTEAFF. The full variable domain, completed using reference TRBV2 and TRBJ1-1, is EPEVTQTPSHQVTQMGQEVILRCVPISNHLYFYWYRQILGQKVEFLVSFYNNEISEKSEIFDDQFSVERPDGSNFTLKIRSTKLEDSAMYFCASFRDRGNTEAFFGQGTRLTVV.

The chain links TRBV5-5 to TRBJ2-3, with 7 bases fitting TRBD1. CDR3 size: 15 residues. Germline assignment: CDR1 SGHKS and CDR2 YYEKEE (reference sequence). The junction had 3 bases not matched to a gene; V was cut back by 1 base and J by 1 base. CDR3 nucleotides: TGTGCCAGCAGCTTGTGGGACAGTCGCACAGATACGCAGTATTTT. It codes for CASSLWDSRTDTQYF.

The rearrangement joins TRBV13 to TRBJ1-3; 7 bases align to TRBD1. Trimming cost V 4 bases and J 2 bases; bases outside gene matches: 5. The CDR3 is made up of 15 amino acids. Germline CDR1 PRHDT, CDR2 FYEKMQ (reference sequence). CDR3 loop: CASSYSGGTGNTIYF. The CDR3 DNA sequence: TGTGCCAGCAGCTACTCAGGGGGGACTGGAAACACCATATATTTT.

The V call is TRBV7-3, the J call TRBJ2-7; D gene uncertain. This CDR3 contains 14 residues. The germline V gene encodes CDR1 SGHTA and CDR2 FQGTGA. V gave up 4 bases and J gave up 1 base, with 11 bases separating them. This CDR3 is CASSSPGLSYEQYF. As DNA, the CDR3 is TGTGCCAGCAGCTCCCCAGGCCTGTCCTACGAGCAGTACTTC.

The chain carries TRBV5-1 and TRBJ2-7; 8 bases align to TRBD2. This CDR3 region has 16 residues. Germline assignment: CDR1 SGHRS and CDR2 YFSETQ. The ends lost 4 bases at V and 1 base at J; junction bases unmatched: 10. The CDR3 region is CASSLSVGGGSYEQYF. The DNA for the CDR3 is TGCGCCAGCAGCCTGAGTGTCGGCGGGGGGTCCTACGAGCAGTACTTC.

This rearrangement joins TRBV19 to TRBJ1-4; unclear D gene. The CDR3 is made up of 14 amino acids. V gave up 11 bases and J gave up 5 bases, with 18 bases separating them. Germline V lookup: CDR1 LNHDA, CDR2 SQIVND (reference sequence). CDR3 amino acids: CAASVVGHNEKLFF. CDR3 in DNA: TGTGCCGCGTCCGTCGTCGGTCACAATGAAAAACTGTTTTTT.

This chain links TRBV7-3 with TRBJ2-1; 9 bases fit TRBD2. The CDR3 consists of 16 residues. V dropped 4 bases and J dropped 3; count of bases not matched to a gene: 7. Germline CDR1 SGHTA, CDR2 FQGTGA. The DNA of the CDR3 is TGTGCCAGCAGCTCCCTAACTAGCGGGTTCTACAATGAGCAGTTCTTC. Its translation is CASSSLTSGFYNEQFF.

This rearrangement joins TRBV9 to TRBJ1-2; D gene uncertain. From germline, CDR1 is SGDLS and CDR2 YYNGEE. The V and J ends lost 0 bases and 8 bases respectively, with 11 bases between them. The CDR3 contains 13 residues. Here the CDR3 DNA reads TGTGCCAGCAGCGTAGGGGCCCGCGAGGGCTACACCTTC. It codes for CASSVGAREGYTF.

The chain is built from TRBV21-1 and TRBJ2-7; TRBD2 is the table's D call and was not checked against the DNA. TRBV21-1 is annotated as a pseudogene. The CDR3 has 13 amino acids. This CDR3 is CASRTSGSYEQYF. CDR3 in DNA: TGTGCCAGCAGAACTAGCGGGAGCTACGAGCAGTACTTC.

The CDR3 region has the DNA TGTGCCAGCAGCTTGGCCCCGGGTTTCTACGAGCAGTACTTC. Its translation is CASSLAPGFYEQYF. The V gene is TRBV5-8, the J gene TRBJ2-7, with no clear D. Trimming took 0 bases from V and 3 from J, leaving 10 bases between them. Germline CDR1 and CDR2: SGHTS and YDEGEE. This CDR3 comprises 14 residues.

The CDR3 sequence is CASSLAAALAAYEQYF. Written as DNA, the CDR3 is TGTGCCAGCAGCTTAGCTGCCGCTTTGGCGGCCTACGAGCAGTACTTC. The chain carries TRBV11-1 and TRBJ2-7, with unresolved D. Germline-derived CDR1 and CDR2 are SGHAT and FQDESV (reference sequence). This CDR3 contains 16 residues. V lost 0 bases and J 2 bases, leaving 14 bases between the germline ends.

The chain employs TRBV7-9 and TRBJ2-7, with a possible D match to TRBD2 (5 bases). Trimming stripped 5 bases from V and 2 bases from J, with 13 bases between. CDR1 is SEHNR, CDR2 FQNEAQ, per germline (reference sequence). The CDR3 has 14 residues. The chain's CDR3 is CASSPGLLPYEQYF. DNA of the CDR3: TGTGCCAGCAGCCCTGGACTCCTCCCCTACGAGCAGTACTTC.

The chain couples TRBV4-3 to TRBJ2-7; 8 nucleotides align to TRBD1. Germline V CDR1 and CDR2: LGHNA, YSLEER. The CDR3 spans 15 residues. The junction had 6 bases not matched to a gene; V was cut back by 0 bases and J by 5 bases. CDR3 in amino acids: CASSQDQTGEDEQYF. CDR3 nucleotide sequence: TGCGCCAGCAGCCAAGATCAGACAGGGGAGGACGAGCAGTACTTC.